Given below is one T cell receptor beta chain in context. This clone was detected only once. The antigen this receptor binds is unknown. No qualities accompany the bases; no much larger clone lies one base away. Patients with a history of autoimmune disease or receiving systemic immunosuppression were excluded from the trial. In every dose cohort, peripheral blood was drawn for TCR sequencing at baseline, cycle 4 day 1, and cycle 7 day 1. The samples were taken from a phase I, first-in-human, multicenter, open-label dose-escalation trial of ivuxolimab. The trial enrolled adults with locally advanced or metastatic head and neck squamous cell, hepatocellular, melanoma or renal cell carcinoma. Before TCR sequencing, CD4+ and CD8+ T cells were separately sorted from peripheral blood. CDR1 and CDR2, looked up from the germline V gene, are WSHSY and SAAADI. From the cysteine through the phenylalanine, the CDR3 covers 14 amino acids. The kept DNA is CDR3 alone, 42 bases in frame from the first base. Trimming removed 0 bases from V and 7 bases from J, leaving 10 bases between the germline ends.

The data stem from a study of OX40 agonist ivuxolimab in advanced cancers. Regarding the study in general: The costimulatory receptor OX40 (CD134) was targeted by ivuxolimab, a fully human IgG2 agonistic monoclonal antibody. Prior anti-PD-1, anti-PD-L1 or anti-CTLA-4 therapy was permitted, and less than 45% of dose-escalation patients had received checkpoint inhibitors. Partial responses occurred in three dose-escalation patients: two with cutaneous melanoma and one with hepatocellular carcinoma. Of the roughly 50 dose-escalation patients, hepatocellular carcinoma was present in around 19, melanoma in around 15, renal cell carcinoma in 9 and head and neck cancer in 9. The paper reports the monotherapy dose-escalation portion (N = 52 patients) of the phase I ivuxolimab trial. In the dose-escalation cohort, 65% to 85% of patients were male, and the mean age was roughly 60 years with a range of 23 to 79. Intravenous ivuxolimab was administered to patients every 2 weeks at six dose levels: 0.01, 0.1, 0.3, 1.5, 3 and 10 mg/kg. Peripheral TCRbeta sequencing was intended to test whether TCR sequence diversity was altered and clonal T-cell expansion was caused by ivuxolimab.

Genomic DNA was isolated from the sorted cells so that the TCRbeta CDR3 region could be sequenced. The immunoSEQ Assay was used for sequencing of TCRbeta CDR3 regions. TCRdb stores this immuneACCESS table with in-frame sequences only. Part of the clones is absent; in the studies checked, under half of the shortfall reflects unresolved V genes, and no reason is known for the rest. The sample records about 13,000 clones, around 81% of which are singletons. Of the sample, approximately 19% is held by the ten largest clones. Results the study describes overall, beyond this receptor: Which antigens the clonally expanded peripheral T cells were specific for was not determined. At doses of 0.1 to 3.0 mg/kg, clonal expansion of both CD4+ and CD8+ T cells in blood was seen between baseline and week 6. In the 0.1-3.0 mg/kg groups, partial responders had among the lowest normalized peripheral clonal expansion, particularly in CD8+ T cells. After ivuxolimab, CD8+ T cells had more expanded clones than CD4+ T cells on average. Low levels of normalized T-cell clonal expansion were also seen in some nonresponding patients.

Here the chain combines TRBV10-2 and TRBJ2-1, with the D gene not clear enough to name. The receptor's source is an adult with an advanced solid tumor such as melanoma, head and neck, liver or kidney cancer. Sequencing used CD4+ or CD8+ T cells sorted from blood, obtained in a trial of the OX40 agonist ivuxolimab. The nucleotide sequence reads as follows: TGCGCCAGCAGTGAGTCGGGCGGAGCAAATGAGCAGTTCTTC. It specifies CASSESGGANEQFF.